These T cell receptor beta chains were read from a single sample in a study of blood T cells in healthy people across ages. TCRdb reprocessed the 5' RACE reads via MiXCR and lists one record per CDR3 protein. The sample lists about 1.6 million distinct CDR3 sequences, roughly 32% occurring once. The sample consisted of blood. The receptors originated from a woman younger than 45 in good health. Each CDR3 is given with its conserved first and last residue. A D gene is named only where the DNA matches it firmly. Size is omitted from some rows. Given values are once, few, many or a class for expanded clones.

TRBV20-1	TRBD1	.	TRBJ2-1	CSARDSTGALSYNEQFF	TGCAGTGCTAGAGATTCCACAGGGGCCCTCTCCTACAATGAGCAGTTCTTC
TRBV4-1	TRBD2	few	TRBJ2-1	CASSQPGLAGEGKFF	TGCGCCAGCAGCCAACCCGGACTAGCGGGGGAGGGAAAGTTCTTC
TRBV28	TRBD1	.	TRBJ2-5	CASYSPGQGAQTQYF	TGTGCCAGCTATTCCCCGGGACAGGGGGCACAGACCCAGTACTTC
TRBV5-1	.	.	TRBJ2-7	CASGTGSSYEQYF	TGCGCCAGCGGAACAGGGAGCTCCTACGAGCAGTACTTC
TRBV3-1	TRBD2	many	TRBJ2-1	CASSQDPSGRVNEQFF	TGTGCCAGCAGCCAAGATCCTAGCGGGAGGGTTAATGAGCAGTTCTTC
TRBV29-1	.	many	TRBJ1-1	CSVDLLNTEAFF	TGCAGCGTTGATCTGCTGAACACTGAAGCTTTCTTT
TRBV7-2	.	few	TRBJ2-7	CASSSSARREQYF	TGTGCCAGCAGCTCGTCCGCGAGGCGGGAGCAGTACTTC
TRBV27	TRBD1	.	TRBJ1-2	CASSGTGQDGYTF	TGTGCCAGCAGTGGGACAGGGCAGGATGGCTACACCTTC
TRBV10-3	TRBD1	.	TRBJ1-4	CALRDRNEKLFF	TGTGCCTTACGGGACAGGAATGAAAAACTGTTTTTT
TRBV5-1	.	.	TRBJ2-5	CASHLALGQRIQETQYF	TGCGCCAGCCACCTCGCTCTAGGTCAACGAATACAAGAGACCCAGTACTTC
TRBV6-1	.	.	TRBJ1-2	CASSEEGGYNYGYTF	TGTGCCAGCAGTGAGGAAGGGGGTTATAACTATGGCTACACCTTC
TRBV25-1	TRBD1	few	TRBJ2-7	CASSGGTGEYEQYF	TGTGCCAGCAGTGGGGGGACAGGGGAGTACGAGCAGTACTTC
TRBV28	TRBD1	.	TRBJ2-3	CASSSPGQGLGGDTQYF	TGTGCCAGCAGTTCCCCGGGACAGGGGCTGGGTGGAGATACGCAGTATTTT
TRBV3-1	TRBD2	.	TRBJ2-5	CASIRDNPGLAGGRRAQTQYF	TGTGCCAGCATCCGAGACAATCCCGGACTAGCGGGAGGACGCCGGGCTCAGACCCAGTACTTC
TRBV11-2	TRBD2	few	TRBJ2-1	CASSPRRLAGGGDEQFF	TGTGCCAGCAGCCCCCGTCGCCTAGCGGGGGGTGGGGATGAGCAGTTCTTC
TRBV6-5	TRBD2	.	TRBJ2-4	CASSYVAGGSKNIQYF	TGTGCCAGCAGTTATGTGGCGGGAGGTTCCAAAAACATTCAGTACTTC
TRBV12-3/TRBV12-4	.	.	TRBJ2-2	CASRRAGELFF	TGTGCCAGCCGGAGGGCCGGGGAGCTGTTTTTT
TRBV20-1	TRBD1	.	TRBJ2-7	CSASKGAPSVEQYF	TGCAGTGCTAGCAAGGGGGCTCCCTCGGTCGAGCAGTACTTC
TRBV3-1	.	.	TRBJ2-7	CASSQPQAGEQYF	TGTGCCAGCAGCCAACCACAGGCGGGCGAGCAGTACTTC
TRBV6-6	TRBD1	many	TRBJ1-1	CASSPGTRQGEAFF	TGTGCCAGCAGCCCCGGAACACGACAGGGGGAAGCTTTCTTT
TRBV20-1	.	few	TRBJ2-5	CSAGIGAQETQYF	TGCAGTGCTGGGATCGGGGCTCAAGAGACCCAGTACTTC
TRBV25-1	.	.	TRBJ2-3	CASSEYFQGPRTDTQYF	TGTGCCAGCAGTGAATATTTTCAGGGCCCCCGCACAGATACGCAGTATTTT
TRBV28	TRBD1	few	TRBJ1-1	CASSLEDRAAFF	TGTGCCAGCAGTCTAGAGGACAGGGCAGCTTTCTTT
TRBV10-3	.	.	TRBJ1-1	CAISESGISNTEAFF	TGTGCCATCAGTGAGTCTGGCATCTCGAACACTGAAGCTTTCTTT
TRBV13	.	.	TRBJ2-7	CASTLGTGPPDEQYF	TGTGCCAGCACTCTGGGAACGGGGCCCCCCGACGAGCAGTACTTC
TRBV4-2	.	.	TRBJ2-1	CASSGWRGEQFF	TGTGCCAGCAGCGGCTGGAGGGGTGAGCAGTTCTTC
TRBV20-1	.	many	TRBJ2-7	CSAIVEGTAYEQYF	TGCAGTGCGATCGTGGAGGGGACGGCCTACGAGCAGTACTTC
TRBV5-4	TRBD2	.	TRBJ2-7	CASGLAASGGYEQYF	TGTGCCAGCGGCTTGGCGGCTAGCGGAGGGTACGAGCAGTACTTC
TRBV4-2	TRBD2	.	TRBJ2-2	CASSQGGEGLTGELFF	TGTGCCAGCAGCCAAGGAGGGGAGGGCCTCACCGGGGAGCTGTTTTTT
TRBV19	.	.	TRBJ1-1	CASNAPVWWTEAFF	TGTGCCAGTAATGCGCCGGTCTGGTGGACTGAAGCTTTCTTT
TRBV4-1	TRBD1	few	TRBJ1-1	CASSQGEGAEDTEAFF	TGCGCCAGCAGCCAAGGGGAGGGGGCGGAGGACACTGAAGCTTTCTTT
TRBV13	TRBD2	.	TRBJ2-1	CASSFREDNEQFF	TGTGCCAGCAGCTTCCGGGAGGACAATGAGCAGTTCTTC
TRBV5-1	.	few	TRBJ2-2	CASSPGALAGELFF	TGCGCCAGCAGCCCTGGGGCCCTCGCCGGGGAGCTGTTTTTT
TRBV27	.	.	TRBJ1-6	CASSYRVYNSPLHF	TGTGCCAGCAGTTACAGGGTGTATAATTCACCCCTCCACTTT
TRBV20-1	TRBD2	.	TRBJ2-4	CSAWMGGRTKNIQYF	TGCAGTGCGTGGATGGGCGGGAGAACCAAAAACATTCAGTACTTC
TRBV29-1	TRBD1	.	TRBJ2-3	CSVEGALGGAGTDTQYF	TGCAGCGTTGAAGGGGCCTTAGGGGGCGCAGGAACAGATACGCAGTATTTT
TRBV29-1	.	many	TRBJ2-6	CSVLPDGTSGANVLTF	TGCAGCGTGCTCCCTGACGGAACCTCTGGGGCCAACGTCCTGACTTTC
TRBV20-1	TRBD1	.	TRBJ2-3	CSAREVRGGLSTDTQYF	TGCAGTGCTAGAGAGGTTAGAGGGGGCTTGAGCACAGATACGCAGTATTTT
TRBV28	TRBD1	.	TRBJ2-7	CASRATGGASEQYF	TGTGCCAGCAGGGCGACAGGGGGCGCGTCCGAGCAGTACTTC
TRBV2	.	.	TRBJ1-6	CASSEGLGGNSPLHF	TGTGCCAGCAGTGAAGGCTTGGGGGGAAATTCACCCCTCCACTTT
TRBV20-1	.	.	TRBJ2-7	CGARDRRGPSYEQYF	TGCGGTGCTAGAGATCGACGGGGGCCCTCCTACGAGCAGTACTTC
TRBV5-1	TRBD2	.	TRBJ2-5	CASSFSGGDKETQYF	TGCGCCAGCAGCTTCTCGGGGGGGGATAAAGAGACCCAGTACTTC
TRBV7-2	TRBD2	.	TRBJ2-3	CASSLQLAERNTQYF	TGTGCCAGCAGCTTACAACTAGCGGAACGGAATACGCAGTATTTT
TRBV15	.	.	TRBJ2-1	CATSLWARARNEQFF	TGTGCCACCAGCCTCTGGGCGAGAGCCCGGAATGAGCAGTTCTTC
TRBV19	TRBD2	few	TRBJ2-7	CASSPGTRGEQYF	TGTGCCAGTAGTCCCGGGACTAGGGGGGAGCAGTACTTC
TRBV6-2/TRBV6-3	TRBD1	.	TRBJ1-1	CASSYGGQGVSRTEAFF	TGTGCCAGCAGTTACGGGGGACAGGGCGTCTCGAGGACTGAAGCTTTCTTT
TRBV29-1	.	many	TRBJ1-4	CSARGGEKLFF	TGCAGTGCTAGGGGGGGTGAAAAACTGTTTTTT
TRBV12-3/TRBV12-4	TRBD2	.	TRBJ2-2	CASTGLAGVTGELFF	TGTGCCAGCACAGGACTAGCGGGGGTCACCGGGGAGCTGTTTTTT
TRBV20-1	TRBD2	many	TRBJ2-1	CSARDGLAGFLDEQFF	TGCAGTGCTAGAGACGGACTAGCGGGTTTCTTGGATGAGCAGTTCTTC
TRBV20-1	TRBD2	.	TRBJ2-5	CSASLAGAQEQYF	TGCAGTGCTAGCCTAGCGGGGGCTCAGGAGCAGTACTTC
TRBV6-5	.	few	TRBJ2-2	CASSYSSETGELFF	TGTGCCAGCAGTTACTCCTCCGAAACCGGGGAGCTGTTTTTT
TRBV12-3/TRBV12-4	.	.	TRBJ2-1	CVSSLQGPEQFF	TGTGTCAGCAGTTTACAGGGTCCTGAGCAGTTCTTC
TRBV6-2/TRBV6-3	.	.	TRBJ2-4	CTSSPGLGKNIQYF	TGTACCAGCAGTCCTGGACTCGGGAAAAACATTCAGTACTTC
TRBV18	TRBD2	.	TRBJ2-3	CASSPPGLALSDTQYF	TGTGCCAGCTCACCTCCGGGACTAGCCCTCAGTGATACGCAGTATTTT
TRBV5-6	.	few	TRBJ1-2	CASRGRANYGYTF	TGTGCCAGCAGGGGCAGGGCTAACTATGGCTACACCTTC
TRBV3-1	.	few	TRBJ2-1	CASSQGALAPYNEQFF	TGTGCCAGCAGCCAAGGTGCACTAGCCCCATACAATGAGCAGTTCTTC
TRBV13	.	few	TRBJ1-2	CASSHGGLTNYGYTF	TGTGCCAGCAGCCACGGGGGACTGACTAACTATGGCTACACCTTC
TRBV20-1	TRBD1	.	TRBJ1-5	CSAPGQGRSFNQPQHF	TGCAGTGCGCCGGGACAGGGTCGGTCCTTTAATCAGCCCCAGCATTTT
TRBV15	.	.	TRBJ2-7	CATSMPGLLTYEQYF	TGTGCCACCAGCATGCCGGGACTCCTAACCTACGAGCAGTACTTC